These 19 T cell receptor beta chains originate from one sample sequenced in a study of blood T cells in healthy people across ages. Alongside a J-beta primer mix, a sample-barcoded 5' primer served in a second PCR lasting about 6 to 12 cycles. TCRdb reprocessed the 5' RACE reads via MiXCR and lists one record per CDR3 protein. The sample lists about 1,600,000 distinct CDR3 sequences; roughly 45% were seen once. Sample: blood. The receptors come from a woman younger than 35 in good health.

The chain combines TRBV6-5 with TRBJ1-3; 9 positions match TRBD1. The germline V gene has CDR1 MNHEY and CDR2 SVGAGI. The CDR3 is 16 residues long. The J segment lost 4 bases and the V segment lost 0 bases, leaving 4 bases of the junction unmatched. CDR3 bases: TGTGCCAGCAGTTACTCTGGGACAGGGACAGGAAACACCATATATTTT. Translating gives CASSYSGTGTGNTIYF.

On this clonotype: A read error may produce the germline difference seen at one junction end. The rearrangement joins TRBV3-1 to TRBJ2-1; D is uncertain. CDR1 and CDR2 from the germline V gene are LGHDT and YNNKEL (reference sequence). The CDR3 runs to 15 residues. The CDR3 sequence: CAGSQDWGSHSEQFF. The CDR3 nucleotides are TGTGCCGGCAGCCAAGATTGGGGTTCTCATAGTGAGCAGTTCTTC.

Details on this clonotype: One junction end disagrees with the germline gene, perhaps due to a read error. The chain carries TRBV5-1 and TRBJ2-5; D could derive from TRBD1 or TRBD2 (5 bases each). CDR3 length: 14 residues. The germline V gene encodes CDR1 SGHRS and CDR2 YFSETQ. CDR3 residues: CASSVGVRQETRYF. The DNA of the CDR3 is TGCGCCAGCAGTGTGGGGGTACGCCAAGAGACCCGGTACTTC.

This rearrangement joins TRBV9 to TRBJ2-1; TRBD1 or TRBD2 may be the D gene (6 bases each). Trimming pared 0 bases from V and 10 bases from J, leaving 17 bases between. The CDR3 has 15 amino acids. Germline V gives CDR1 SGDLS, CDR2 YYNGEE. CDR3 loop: CASSVGGLSGGEQFF. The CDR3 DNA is TGTGCCAGCAGCGTAGGGGGGCTCTCCGGAGGGGAGCAGTTCTTC.

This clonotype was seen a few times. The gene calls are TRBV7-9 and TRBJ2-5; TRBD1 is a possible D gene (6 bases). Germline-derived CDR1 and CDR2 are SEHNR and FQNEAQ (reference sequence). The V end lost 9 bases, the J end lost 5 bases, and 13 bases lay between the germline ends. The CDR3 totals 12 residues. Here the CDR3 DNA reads TGTGCCAGTCAGGGGATATGGGAGACCCAGTACTTC. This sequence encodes CASQGIWETQYF.

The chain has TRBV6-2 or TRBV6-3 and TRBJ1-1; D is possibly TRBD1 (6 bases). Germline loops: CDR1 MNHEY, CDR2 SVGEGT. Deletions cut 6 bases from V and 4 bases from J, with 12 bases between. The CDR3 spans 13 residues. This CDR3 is CASSSDRRTEAFF. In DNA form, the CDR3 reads TGTGCCAGCAGCTCTGACAGGCGCACTGAAGCTTTCTTT.

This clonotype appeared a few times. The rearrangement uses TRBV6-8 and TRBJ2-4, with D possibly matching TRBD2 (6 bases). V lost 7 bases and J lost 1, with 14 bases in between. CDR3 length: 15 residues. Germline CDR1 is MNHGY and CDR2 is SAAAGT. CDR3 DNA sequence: TGTGCCAGCAACGACGGAGGGAGTGCCAAAAACATTCAGTACTTC. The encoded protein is CASNDGGSAKNIQYF.

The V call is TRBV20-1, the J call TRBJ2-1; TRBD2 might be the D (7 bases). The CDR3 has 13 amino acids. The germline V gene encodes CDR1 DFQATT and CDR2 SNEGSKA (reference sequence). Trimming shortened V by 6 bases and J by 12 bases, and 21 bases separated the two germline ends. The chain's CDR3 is CSARGGATRRQFF. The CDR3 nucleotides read TGCAGTGCCCGAGGGGGGGCCACAAGGCGGCAGTTCTTC.

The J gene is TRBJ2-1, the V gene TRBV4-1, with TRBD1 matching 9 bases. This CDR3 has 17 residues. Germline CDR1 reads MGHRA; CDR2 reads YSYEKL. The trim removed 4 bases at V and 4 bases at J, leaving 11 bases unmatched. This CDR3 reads CASSLTPKGQGYNEQFF. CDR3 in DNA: TGCGCCAGCAGCCTGACCCCAAAGGGACAGGGATACAATGAGCAGTTCTTC.

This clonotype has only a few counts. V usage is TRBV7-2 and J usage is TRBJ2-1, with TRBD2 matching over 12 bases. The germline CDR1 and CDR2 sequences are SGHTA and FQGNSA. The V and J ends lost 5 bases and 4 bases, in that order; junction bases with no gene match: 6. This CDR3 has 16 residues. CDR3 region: CASSGGTSGSYNEQFF. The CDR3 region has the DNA TGTGCCAGCAGCGGAGGGACTAGCGGGTCTTACAATGAGCAGTTCTTC.

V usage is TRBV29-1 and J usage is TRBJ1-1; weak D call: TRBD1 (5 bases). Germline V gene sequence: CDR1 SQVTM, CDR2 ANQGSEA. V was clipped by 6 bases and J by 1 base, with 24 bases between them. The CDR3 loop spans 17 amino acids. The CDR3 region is CSVAARAGWEKNTEAFF. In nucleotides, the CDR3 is TGCAGCGTCGCCGCGAGAGCAGGGTGGGAAAAGAACACTGAAGCTTTCTTT.

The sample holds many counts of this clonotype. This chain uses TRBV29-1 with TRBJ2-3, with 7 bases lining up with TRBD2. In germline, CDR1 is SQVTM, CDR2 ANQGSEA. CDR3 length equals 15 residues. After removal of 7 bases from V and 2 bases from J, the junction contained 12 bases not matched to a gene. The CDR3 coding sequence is TGCAGCGGCGTCTCGGGCGGGAGCTACACAGATACGCAGTATTTT. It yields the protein CSGVSGGSYTDTQYF.

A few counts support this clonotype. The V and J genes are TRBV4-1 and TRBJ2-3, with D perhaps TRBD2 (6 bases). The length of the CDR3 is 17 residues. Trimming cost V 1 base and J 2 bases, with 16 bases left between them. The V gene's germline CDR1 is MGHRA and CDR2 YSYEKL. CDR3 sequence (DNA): TGCGCCAGCAGCCAAGTAGGAGGGGCCCACCCCACAGATACGCAGTATTTT. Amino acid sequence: CASSQVGGAHPTDTQYF.

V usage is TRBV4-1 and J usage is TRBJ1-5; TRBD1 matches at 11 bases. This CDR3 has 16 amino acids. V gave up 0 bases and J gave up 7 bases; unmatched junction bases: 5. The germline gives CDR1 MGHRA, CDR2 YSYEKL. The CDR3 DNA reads TGCGCCAGCAGCCAAGACTGGACAGGGGGCCGGCAGCCCCAGCATTTT. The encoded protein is CASSQDWTGGRQPQHF.

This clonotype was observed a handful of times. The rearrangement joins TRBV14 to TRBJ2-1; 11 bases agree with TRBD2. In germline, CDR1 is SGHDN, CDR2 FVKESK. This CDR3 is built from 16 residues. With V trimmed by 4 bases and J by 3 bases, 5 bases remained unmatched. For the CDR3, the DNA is TGTGCCAGCAGCCGTCCCGGGACTAGCGGCTACAATGAGCAGTTCTTC. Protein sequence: CASSRPGTSGYNEQFF.

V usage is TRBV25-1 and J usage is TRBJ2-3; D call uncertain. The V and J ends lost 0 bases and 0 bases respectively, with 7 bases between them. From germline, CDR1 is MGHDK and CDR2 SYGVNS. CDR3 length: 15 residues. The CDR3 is CASSEYADSTDTQYF. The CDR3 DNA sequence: TGTGCCAGCAGTGAATATGCTGATAGCACAGATACGCAGTATTTT.

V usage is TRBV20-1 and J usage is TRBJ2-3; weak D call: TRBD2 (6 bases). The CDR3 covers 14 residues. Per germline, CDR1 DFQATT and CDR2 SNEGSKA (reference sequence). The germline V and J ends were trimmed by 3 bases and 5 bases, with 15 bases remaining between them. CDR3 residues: CSARPSDWGDTQYF. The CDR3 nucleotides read TGCAGTGCTAGGCCTAGCGACTGGGGAGATACGCAGTATTTT.

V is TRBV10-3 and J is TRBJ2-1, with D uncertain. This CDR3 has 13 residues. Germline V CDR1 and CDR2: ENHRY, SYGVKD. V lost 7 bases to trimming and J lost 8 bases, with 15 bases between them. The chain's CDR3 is CAITWRLLDEQFF. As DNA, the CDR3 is TGTGCCATCACTTGGCGACTGTTGGATGAGCAGTTCTTC.

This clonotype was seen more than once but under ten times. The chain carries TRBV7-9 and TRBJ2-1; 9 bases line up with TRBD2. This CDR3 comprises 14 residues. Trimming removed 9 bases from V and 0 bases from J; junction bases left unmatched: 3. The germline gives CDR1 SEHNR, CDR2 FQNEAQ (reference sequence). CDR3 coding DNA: TGTGCCAGAAGACTAGCGGTCTCCTACAATGAGCAGTTCTTC. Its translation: CARRLAVSYNEQFF.